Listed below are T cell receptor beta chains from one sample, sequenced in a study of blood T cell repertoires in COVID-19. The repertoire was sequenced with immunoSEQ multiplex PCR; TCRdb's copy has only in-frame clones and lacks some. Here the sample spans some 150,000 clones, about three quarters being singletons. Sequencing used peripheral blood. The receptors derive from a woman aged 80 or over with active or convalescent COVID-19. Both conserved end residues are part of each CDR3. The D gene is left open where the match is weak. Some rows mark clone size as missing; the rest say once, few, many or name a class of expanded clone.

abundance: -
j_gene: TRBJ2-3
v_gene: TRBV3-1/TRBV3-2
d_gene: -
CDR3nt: TGTGCCAGCAGCCAAGATGGGGGACTTTACACAGATACGCAGTATTTT
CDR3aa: CASSQDGGLYTDTQYF

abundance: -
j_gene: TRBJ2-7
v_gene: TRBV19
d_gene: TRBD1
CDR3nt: TGTGCCAGTAGTACTCCGGGACAGGCTCACTACGAGCAGTACTTC
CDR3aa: CASSTPGQAHYEQYF

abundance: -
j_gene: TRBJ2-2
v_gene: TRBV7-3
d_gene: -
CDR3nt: TGTGCCAGCAGCTTAACGGTATCAGGTCACGCCGGGGAGCTGTTTTTT
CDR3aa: CASSLTVSGHAGELFF

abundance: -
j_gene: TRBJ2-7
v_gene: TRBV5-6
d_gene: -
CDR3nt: TGTGCCAGCAGCCTATGGGTACAGAGCTCCTACGAGCAGTACTTC
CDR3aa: CASSLWVQSSYEQYF

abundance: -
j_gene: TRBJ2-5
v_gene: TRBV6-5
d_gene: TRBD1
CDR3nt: TGTGCCAGCAGCAAGGACAGGGGGAGGTGGGAGACCCAGTACTTC
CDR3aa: CASSKDRGRWETQYF

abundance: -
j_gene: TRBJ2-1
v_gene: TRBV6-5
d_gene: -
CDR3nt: TGTGCCAGCAGTCAGACTAGAGGTTCCTACAATGAGCAGTTCTTC
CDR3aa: CASSQTRGSYNEQFF

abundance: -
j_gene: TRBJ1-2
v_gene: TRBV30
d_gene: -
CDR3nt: TGTGCCTGGAGTGAGGGGGAAACCTATGGCTACACCTTC
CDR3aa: CAWSEGETYGYTF

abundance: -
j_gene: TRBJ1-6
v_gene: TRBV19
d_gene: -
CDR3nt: TGTGCCAGTAGTATAGAGGTGGGCGACTCACCCCTCCACTTT
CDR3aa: CASSIEVGDSPLHF

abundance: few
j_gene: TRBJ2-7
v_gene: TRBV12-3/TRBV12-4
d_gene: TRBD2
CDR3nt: TGTGCCAGCAGGGCTAGCGGGGGCAACGAGCAGTACTTC
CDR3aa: CASRASGGNEQYF

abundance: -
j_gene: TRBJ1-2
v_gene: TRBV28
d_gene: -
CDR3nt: TGTGCCAGCAGTGACACAGGGTGGAGAAACTATGGCTACACCTTC
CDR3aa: CASSDTGWRNYGYTF

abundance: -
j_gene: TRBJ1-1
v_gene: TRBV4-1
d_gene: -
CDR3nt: TGCGCCAGCGGAGAACACAGGGATGGGACTGAAGCTTTCTTT
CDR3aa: CASGEHRDGTEAFF

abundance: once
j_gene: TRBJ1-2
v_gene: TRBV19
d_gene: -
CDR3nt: TGTGCCAGTACTCCGACAGCAGGAGCCACAGGCGGCTACACCTTC
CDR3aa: CASTPTAGATGGYTF

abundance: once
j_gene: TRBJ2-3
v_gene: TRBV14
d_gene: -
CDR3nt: TGTGCCAGCAGCCAGGCTCCCGAGGGTACGCAGTATTTT
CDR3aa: CASSQAPEGTQYF

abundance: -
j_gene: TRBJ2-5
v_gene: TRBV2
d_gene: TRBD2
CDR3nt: TGTGCCAGCAGTGAGGTGCTAGCGGGGGGGTCAGAGACCCAGTACTTC
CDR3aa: CASSEVLAGGSETQYF

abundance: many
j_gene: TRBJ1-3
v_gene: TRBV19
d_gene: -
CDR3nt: TGTGCCAGTACCCCGGGGAGCTTTTCTGGAAACACCATATATTTT
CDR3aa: CASTPGSFSGNTIYF

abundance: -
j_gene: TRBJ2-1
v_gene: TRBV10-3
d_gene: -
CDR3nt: TGTGCCATAGGTGTAGGGGCCGGTAGGGATGAGCAGTTCTTC
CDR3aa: CAIGVGAGRDEQFF

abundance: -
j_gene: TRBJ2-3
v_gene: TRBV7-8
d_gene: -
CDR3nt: TGTGCCAGCAGCTCCCAAGACAGACGCACAGATACGCAGTATTTT
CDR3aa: CASSSQDRRTDTQYF

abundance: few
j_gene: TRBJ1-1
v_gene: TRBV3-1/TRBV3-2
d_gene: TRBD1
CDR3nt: TGTGCCAGCAGCCAAAGAACCTCCGGGACAGGGTTTGTGTCGGGGACTGAAGCTTTCTTT
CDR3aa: CASSQRTSGTGFVSGTEAFF

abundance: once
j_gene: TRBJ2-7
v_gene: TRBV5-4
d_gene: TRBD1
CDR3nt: TGTGCCAGCAGCTTGGAACGACAGGGGGCTGGCGAGCAGTACTTC
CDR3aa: CASSLERQGAGEQYF

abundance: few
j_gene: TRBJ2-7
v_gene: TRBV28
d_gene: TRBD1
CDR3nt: TGTGCCAGCAGTTTATCCGGGACAGGGGGCTACGAGCAGTACTTC
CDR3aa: CASSLSGTGGYEQYF

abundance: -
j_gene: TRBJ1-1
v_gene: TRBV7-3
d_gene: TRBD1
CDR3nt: TGTGCCAGCAGCAAAGGGACAGGCGGCACTGAAGCTTTCTTT
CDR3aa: CASSKGTGGTEAFF

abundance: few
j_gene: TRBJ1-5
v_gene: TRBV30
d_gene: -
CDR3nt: TGTGCCTGGAGTTTAGGAGGGAGAAGCAATCAGCCCCAGCATTTT
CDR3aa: CAWSLGGRSNQPQHF

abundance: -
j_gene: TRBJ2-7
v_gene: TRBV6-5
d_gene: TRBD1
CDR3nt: TGTGCCAGCAGAAGAGGGACAGGGGAGCAGTACTTC
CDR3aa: CASRRGTGEQYF

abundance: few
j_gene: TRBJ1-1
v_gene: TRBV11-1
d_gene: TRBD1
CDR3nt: TGTGCCAGCAGCAGAGACAGGGGCACTGAAGCTTTCTTT
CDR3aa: CASSRDRGTEAFF

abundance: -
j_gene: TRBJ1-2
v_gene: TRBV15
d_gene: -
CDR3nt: TGTGCCACCAGGACGGGGGACGAAAATGGCTACACCTTC
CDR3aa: CATRTGDENGYTF

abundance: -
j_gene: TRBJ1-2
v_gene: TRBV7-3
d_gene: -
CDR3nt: TGTGCCAGCAGCTTACACGCGGGGGCAAACTATGGCTACACCTTC
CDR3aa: CASSLHAGANYGYTF

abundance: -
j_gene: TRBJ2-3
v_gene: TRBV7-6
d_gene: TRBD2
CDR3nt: TGTGCCAGCAGCTACAGGGGACTAGCATCGGATACGCAGTATTTT
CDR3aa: CASSYRGLASDTQYF

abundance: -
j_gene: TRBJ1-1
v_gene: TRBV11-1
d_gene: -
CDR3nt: TGTGCCAGCAGCTTTGGCCTAGGAGCTTTCTTT
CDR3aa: CASSFGLGAFF

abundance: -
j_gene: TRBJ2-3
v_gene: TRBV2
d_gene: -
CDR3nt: TGTGCCAGCAAATTCCCTAGAGCTAGCACAGATACGCAGTATTTT
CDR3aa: CASKFPRASTDTQYF

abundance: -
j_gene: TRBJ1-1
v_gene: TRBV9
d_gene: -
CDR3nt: TGTGCCAGCAGCGCTCTCTTGAACACTGAAGCTTTCTTT
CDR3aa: CASSALLNTEAFF

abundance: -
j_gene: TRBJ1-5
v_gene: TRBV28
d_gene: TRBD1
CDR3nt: TGTGCCAGCAGTCCCGACAGGGTTGACCAGCCCCAGCATTTT
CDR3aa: CASSPDRVDQPQHF

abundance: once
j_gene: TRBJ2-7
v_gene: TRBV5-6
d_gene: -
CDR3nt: TGTGCCAGCAGCTTGTTTACAGGGAGTGAGTACTTC
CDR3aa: CASSLFTGSEYF

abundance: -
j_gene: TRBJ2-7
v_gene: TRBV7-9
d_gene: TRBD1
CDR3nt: TGTGCCAGCAGCTCACCTAGGACAGGGCTGTTCTACGAGCAGTACTTC
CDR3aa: CASSSPRTGLFYEQYF

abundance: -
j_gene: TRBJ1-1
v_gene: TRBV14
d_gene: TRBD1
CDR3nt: TGTGCCAGCAGCCAGCTACAGGGGCCCCTATCTGAAGCTTTCTTT
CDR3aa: CASSQLQGPLSEAFF

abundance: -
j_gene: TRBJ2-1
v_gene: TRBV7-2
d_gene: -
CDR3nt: TGTGCCAGCAGGCAGGGGTCAGGGTACCTCAATGAGCAGTTCTTC
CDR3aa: CASRQGSGYLNEQFF

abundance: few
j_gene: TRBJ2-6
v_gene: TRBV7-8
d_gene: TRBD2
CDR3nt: TGTGCCAGCAGCTTAGTTGTTAGCGGGGGCTCTGGGGCCAACGTCCTGACTTTC
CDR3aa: CASSLVVSGGSGANVLTF

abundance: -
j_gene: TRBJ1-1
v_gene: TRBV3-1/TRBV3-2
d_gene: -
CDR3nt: TGTGCCAGCAGCCCCCGGGGACAGAACACTGAAGCTTTCTTT
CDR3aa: CASSPRGQNTEAFF

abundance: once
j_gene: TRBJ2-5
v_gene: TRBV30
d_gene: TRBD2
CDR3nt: TGTGCCTGGATCAAGACGCGACTAGCGGGGGGGCCTTACCTCCAGACCCAGTACTTC
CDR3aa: CAWIKTRLAGGPYLQTQYF

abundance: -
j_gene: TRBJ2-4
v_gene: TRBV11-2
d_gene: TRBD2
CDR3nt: TGTGCCAGCAGCCCGCGGGGGGGCCTCACCAAAAACATTCAGTACTTC
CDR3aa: CASSPRGGLTKNIQYF

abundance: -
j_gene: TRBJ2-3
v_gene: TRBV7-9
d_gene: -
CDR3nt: TGTGCCAGCAGCTTAGAAACTCCACGTCACACAGATACGCAGTATTTT
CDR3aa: CASSLETPRHTDTQYF

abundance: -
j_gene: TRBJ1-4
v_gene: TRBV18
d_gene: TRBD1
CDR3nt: TGTGCCAGCTCACGTACTGGGGACAGGGATCGAGGAGAAAAACTGTTTTTT
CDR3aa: CASSRTGDRDRGEKLFF

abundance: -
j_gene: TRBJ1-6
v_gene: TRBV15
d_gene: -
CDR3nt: TGTGCCACCAGCAGAGAAGGTGACAGCTTACCATCCAATTCACCCCTCCACTTT
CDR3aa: CATSREGDSLPSNSPLHF

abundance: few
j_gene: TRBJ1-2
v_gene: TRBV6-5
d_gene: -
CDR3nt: TGTGCCACCCATCACTATGGCTACACCTTC
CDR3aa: CATHHYGYTF

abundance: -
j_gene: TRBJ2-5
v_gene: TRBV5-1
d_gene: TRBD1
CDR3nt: TGCGCCAGCAGCGGAGGACAGGGGGCTCTGGAGACCCAGTACTTC
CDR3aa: CASSGGQGALETQYF

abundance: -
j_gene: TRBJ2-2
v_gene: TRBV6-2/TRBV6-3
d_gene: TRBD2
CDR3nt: TGTGCCAGCAGTTACTCGAAATCGGGGGGGAACACCGGGGAGCTGTTTTTT
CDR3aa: CASSYSKSGGNTGELFF

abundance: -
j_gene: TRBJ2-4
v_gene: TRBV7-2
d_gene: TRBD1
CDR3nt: TGTGCCAGCAGCCCTGACGGGACAGGGAACATTCAGTACTTC
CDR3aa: CASSPDGTGNIQYF

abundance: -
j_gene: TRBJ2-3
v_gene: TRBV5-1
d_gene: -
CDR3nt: TGCGCCAGCAGCCCAAGCGGGTCTAGCACAGATACGCAGTATTTT
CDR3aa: CASSPSGSSTDTQYF

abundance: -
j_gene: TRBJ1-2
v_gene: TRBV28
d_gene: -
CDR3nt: TGTGCCAGCAGTTCAACTACATATGGCTACACCTTC
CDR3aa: CASSSTTYGYTF

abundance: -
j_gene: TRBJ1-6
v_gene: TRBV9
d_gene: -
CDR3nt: TGTGCCAGCAGCGTAGAAGGGAGTAATTCACCCCTCCACTTT
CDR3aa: CASSVEGSNSPLHF

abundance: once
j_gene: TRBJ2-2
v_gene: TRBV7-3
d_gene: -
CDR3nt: TGTGCCAGCAGCCCCTCCGTAACGAACATCGGGGAGCTGTTTTTT
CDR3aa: CASSPSVTNIGELFF

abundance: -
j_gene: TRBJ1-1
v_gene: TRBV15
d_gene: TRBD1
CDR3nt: TGTGCCACCAGCGGAGGGACAGGAATAAACACTGAAGCTTTCTTT
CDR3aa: CATSGGTGINTEAFF

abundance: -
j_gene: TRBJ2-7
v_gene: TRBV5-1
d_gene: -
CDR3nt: TGCGCCAGCAGCGAGAATAGTGGCTACGAGCAGTACTTC
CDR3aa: CASSENSGYEQYF

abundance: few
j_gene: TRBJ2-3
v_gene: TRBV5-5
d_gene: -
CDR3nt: TGTGCCAGCAGCTTCTCACAGAGCACAGATACGCAGTATTTT
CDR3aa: CASSFSQSTDTQYF

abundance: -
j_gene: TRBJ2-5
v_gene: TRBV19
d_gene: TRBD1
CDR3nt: TGTGCCAGTAGTACCGGGACAGGGTTAGGGGGGACCCAGTACTTC
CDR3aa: CASSTGTGLGGTQYF

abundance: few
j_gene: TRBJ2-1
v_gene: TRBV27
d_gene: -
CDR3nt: TGTGCCAGCAGTTCGGGCAGGGACAATGAGCAGTTCTTC
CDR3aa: CASSSGRDNEQFF

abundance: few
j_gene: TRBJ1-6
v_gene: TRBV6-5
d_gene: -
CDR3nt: TGTGCCAGCAGTTACGGGGCCGAGTCCTATAATTCACCCCTCCACTTT
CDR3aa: CASSYGAESYNSPLHF

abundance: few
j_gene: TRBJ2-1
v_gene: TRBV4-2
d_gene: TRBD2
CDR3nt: TGTGCCAGCAGCCAAGTTGCGGGAGAAGGAACCTACAATGAGCAGTTCTTC
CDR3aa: CASSQVAGEGTYNEQFF

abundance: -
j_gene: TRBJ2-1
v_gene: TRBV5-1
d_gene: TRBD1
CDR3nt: TGCGCCAGCAACCGAAGGGGACAGGGAAGGAATGAGCAGTTCTTC
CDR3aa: CASNRRGQGRNEQFF